The sequence of this T cell receptor (beta chain) was determined in a study of cytomegalovirus exposure and HLA in healthy donors. Study-level results: A later examination showed that TCR association rates differed by HLA locus, with DRB1 most and HLA-C fewest.

Both 60 Vbeta primers and 13 Jbeta primers went into the PCR. Here immunoSEQ multiplex PCR was the method, and the copy in TCRdb shows in-frame clones only, minus some. This table has 100,000 or so clones, more than 60% appearing once. The CDR3 covers 17 residues. The germline V gene has CDR1 MGHRA and CDR2 YSYEKL. V was shortened by 2 bases and J by 4 bases, with 20 bases between the two germline ends. Note on this clone: Its cognate antigen is unknown.

The specimen was PBMCs. The rearrangement joins TRBV4-1 to TRBJ1-2; D is possibly TRBD1 (6 bases). The sequence was collected from a man aged 30 to 39 in good health and CMV-seronegative. The CDR3 DNA reads as TGCGCCAGCAGCCAATCACAGGGCTTCTTATCCAGCTATGGCTACACCTTC. Its translation: CASSQSQGFLSSYGYTF.